The TCR beta chain described here comes from a study of shared clonotypes between healthy human individuals. The CDR3 loop spans 17 amino acids. From germline, CDR1 is SGDLS and CDR2 YYNGEE. The V gene end was trimmed by 0 bases and the J gene end by 1 base; junction bases not matched to a gene: 3. Only in-frame clones appear in the TCRdb table, and some are missing; sequencing was by immunoSEQ multiplex PCR. In the table there are approximately 980,000 clones, about 80% of which are singletons. Sequencing was done on a sample of memory CD4+ T cells sorted from blood. Indicated subset: CD45RA-negative fraction. V is TRBV9 and J is TRBJ2-5; TRBD2 matches at 13 bases. The receptor comes from a man between 18 and 29 years old in good health. CDR3 sequence reads: CASSVVGLAGLQETQYF. The CDR3 DNA reads TGTGCCAGCAGCGTAGTGGGACTAGCGGGACTCCAAGAGACCCAGTACTTC.